The subject of this entry is one TCR beta chain. The antigen remains undetermined. The CDR3 sequence is 15 residues long. In germline, CDR1 is SGHKS, CDR2 YYEKEE (reference sequence). V was shortened by 0 bases and J by 7 bases, with 16 bases between the two germline ends. The data stem from a study of cytomegalovirus exposure and HLA in healthy donors. Study context: The study's early data release held some 85 million unique TCRs from HLA-typed donors. Study outcomes and limitations: Follow-up analysis found HLA locus-dependent TCR association rates, highest for DRB1 and lowest for HLA-C. TCR beta V segments were, for the most part, productive about 87% or about 30% of the time in an earlier analysis.

Donors likely had unrecorded immune exposures despite being nominally healthy when sampled. Primers included in the PCR were 60 Vbeta and 13 Jbeta primers. This table comes from immunoSEQ multiplex PCR, and its TCRdb copy is limited to in-frame clones, with some not included. Among 130,000 to 150,000 clones, 60% to 85% were seen once, and the ten largest hold about 12%. Sample: PBMCs. This rearrangement joins TRBV5-5 to TRBJ1-1; tentatively, D is TRBD1 (6 bases). The receptor was derived from a man aged 35 to 55 in good health and CMV-seropositive. CDR3 protein: CASSLGIDRFDEAFF. CDR3 in DNA: TGTGCCAGCAGCTTGGGGATTGACAGGTTTGATGAAGCTTTCTTT.